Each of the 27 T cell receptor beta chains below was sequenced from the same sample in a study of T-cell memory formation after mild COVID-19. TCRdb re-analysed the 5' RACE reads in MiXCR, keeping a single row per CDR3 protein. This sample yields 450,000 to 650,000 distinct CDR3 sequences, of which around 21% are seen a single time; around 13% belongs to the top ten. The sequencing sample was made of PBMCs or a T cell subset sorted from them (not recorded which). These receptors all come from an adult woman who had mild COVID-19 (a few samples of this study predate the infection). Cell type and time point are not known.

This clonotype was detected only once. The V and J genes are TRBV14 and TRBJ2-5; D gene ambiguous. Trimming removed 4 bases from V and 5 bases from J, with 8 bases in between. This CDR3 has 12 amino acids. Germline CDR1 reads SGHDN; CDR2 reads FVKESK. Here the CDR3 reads CASSPSEETQYF. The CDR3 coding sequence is TGTGCCAGCAGCCCTTCGGAGGAGACCCAGTACTTC.

The CDR3: CASSLERLTNYGYTF. CDR3 nucleotide sequence: TGTGCCAGCAGCTTGGAACGGCTCACTAACTATGGCTACACCTTC. The V gene is TRBV5-5, the J gene TRBJ1-2, with D uncertain. From germline, CDR1 is SGHKS and CDR2 YYEKEE (reference sequence). V was shortened by 0 bases and J by 0 bases, with 9 bases between the two germline ends. This CDR3 has 15 amino acids.

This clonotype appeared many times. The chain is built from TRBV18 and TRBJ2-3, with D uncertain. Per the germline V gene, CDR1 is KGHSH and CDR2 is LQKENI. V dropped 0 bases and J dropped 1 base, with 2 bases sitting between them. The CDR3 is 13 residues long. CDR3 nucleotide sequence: TGTGCCAGCTCACCACCGGGCACAGATACGCAGTATTTT. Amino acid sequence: CASSPPGTDTQYF.

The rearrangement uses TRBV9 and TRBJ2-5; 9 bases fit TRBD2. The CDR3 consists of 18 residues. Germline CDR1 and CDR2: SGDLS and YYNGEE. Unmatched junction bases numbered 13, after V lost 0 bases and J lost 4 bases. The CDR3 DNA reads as TGTGCCAGCAGCGTAGGGGGGCCTCTAGCGGGGAGAGGAGAGACCCAGTACTTC. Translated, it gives CASSVGGPLAGRGETQYF.

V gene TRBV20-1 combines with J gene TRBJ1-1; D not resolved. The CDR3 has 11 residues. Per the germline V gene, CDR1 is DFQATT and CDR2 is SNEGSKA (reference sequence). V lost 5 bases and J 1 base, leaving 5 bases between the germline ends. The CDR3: CSAGRNTEAFF. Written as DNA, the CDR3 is TGCAGTGCTGGAAGGAACACTGAAGCTTTCTTT.

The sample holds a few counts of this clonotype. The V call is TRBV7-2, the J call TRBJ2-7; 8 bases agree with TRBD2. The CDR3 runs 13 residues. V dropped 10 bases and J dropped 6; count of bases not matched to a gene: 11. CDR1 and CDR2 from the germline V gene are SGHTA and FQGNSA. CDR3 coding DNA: TGTGCCATTCAAGACGGGCTAGCGGGCGAGCAGTACTTC. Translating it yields CAIQDGLAGEQYF.

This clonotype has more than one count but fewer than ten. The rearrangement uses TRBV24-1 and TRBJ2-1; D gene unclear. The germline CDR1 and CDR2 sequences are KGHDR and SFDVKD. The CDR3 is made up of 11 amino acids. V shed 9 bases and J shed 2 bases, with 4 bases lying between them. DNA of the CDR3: TGTGCCACCGGGACCTACAATGAGCAGTTCTTC. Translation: CATGTYNEQFF.

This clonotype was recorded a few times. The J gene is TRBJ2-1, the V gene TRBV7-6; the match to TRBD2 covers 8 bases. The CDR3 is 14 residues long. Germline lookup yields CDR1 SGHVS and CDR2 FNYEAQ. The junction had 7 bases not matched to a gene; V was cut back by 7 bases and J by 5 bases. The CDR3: CASTPRLAHNEQFF. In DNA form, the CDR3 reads TGTGCCAGCACACCGCGACTAGCGCACAATGAGCAGTTCTTC.

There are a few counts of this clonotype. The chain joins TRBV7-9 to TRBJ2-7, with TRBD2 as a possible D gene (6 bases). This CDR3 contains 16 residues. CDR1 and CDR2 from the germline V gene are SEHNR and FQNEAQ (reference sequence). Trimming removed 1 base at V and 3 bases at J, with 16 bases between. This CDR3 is CASSLGAGPPDYEQYF. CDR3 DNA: TGTGCCAGCAGCTTAGGTGCGGGGCCCCCTGACTACGAGCAGTACTTC.

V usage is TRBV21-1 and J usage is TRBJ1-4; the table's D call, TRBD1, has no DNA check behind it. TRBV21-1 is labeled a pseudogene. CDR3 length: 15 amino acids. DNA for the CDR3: TGTGCCAGCAGCAAGGGACAGGCTCCAGGGGAAAAACTGTTTTTT. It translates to CASSKGQAPGEKLFF.

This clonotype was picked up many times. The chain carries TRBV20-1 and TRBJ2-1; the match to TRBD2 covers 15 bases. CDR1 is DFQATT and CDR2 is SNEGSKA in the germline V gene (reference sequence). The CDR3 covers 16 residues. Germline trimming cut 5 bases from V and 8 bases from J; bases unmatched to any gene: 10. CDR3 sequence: CSAPGLAGGPSYEQFF. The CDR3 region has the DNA TGCAGTGCTCCAGGACTAGCGGGAGGGCCTAGCTATGAGCAGTTCTTC.

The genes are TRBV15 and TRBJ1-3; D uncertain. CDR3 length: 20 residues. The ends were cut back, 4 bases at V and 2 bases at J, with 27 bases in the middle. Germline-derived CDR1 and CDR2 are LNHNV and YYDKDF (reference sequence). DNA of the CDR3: TGTGCCACCAGCACTCCCCGACGTTACACGTTTCCCCAAGCTGGAAACACCATATATTTT. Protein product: CATSTPRRYTFPQAGNTIYF.

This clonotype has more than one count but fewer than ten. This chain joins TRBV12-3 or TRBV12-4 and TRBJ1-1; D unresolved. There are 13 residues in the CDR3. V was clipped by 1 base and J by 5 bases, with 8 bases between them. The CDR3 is CASSLGSMTEAFF. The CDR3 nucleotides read TGTGCCAGCAGTTTAGGGTCGATGACTGAAGCTTTCTTT.

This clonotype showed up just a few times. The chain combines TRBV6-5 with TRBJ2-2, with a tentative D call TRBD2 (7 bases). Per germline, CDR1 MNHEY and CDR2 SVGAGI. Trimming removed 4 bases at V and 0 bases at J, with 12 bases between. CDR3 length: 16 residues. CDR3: CASSSGGGANTGELFF. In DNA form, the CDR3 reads TGTGCCAGCAGTTCTGGGGGGGGCGCGAACACCGGGGAGCTGTTTTTT.

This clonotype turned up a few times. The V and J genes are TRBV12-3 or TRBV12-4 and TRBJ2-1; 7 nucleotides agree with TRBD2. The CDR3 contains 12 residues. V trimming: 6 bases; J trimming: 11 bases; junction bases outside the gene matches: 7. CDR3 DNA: TGTGCCAGCAGCTCCACGCGGGGGAAGCAGTTCTTC. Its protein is CASSSTRGKQFF.

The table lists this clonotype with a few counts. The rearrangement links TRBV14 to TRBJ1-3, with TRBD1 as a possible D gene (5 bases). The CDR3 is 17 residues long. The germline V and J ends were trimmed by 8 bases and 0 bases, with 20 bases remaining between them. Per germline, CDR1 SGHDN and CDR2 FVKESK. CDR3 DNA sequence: TGTGCCAGCGGAGCAGCCGGGGGACGGCACTCTGGAAACACCATATATTTT. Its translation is CASGAAGGRHSGNTIYF.

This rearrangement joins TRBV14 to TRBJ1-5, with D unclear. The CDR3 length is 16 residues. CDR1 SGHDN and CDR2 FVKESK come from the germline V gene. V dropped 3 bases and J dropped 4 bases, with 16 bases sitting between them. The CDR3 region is CASSHHRQGNNQPQHF. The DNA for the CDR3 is TGTGCCAGCAGCCACCACCGACAAGGGAATAATCAGCCCCAGCATTTT. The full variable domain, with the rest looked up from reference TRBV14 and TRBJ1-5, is EAGVTQFPSHSVIEKGQTVTLRCDPISGHDNLYWYRRVMGKEIKFLLHFVKESKQDESGMPNNRFLAERTGGTYSTLKVQPAELEDSGVYFCASSHHRQGNNQPQHFGDGTRLSIL.

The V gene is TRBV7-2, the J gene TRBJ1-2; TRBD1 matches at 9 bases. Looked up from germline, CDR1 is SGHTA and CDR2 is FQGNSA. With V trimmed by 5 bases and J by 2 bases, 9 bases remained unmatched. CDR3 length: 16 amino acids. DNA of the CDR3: TGTGCCAGCAGCCTGAGACGGGACAGGGAAAACTATGGCTACACCTTC. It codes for CASSLRRDRENYGYTF.

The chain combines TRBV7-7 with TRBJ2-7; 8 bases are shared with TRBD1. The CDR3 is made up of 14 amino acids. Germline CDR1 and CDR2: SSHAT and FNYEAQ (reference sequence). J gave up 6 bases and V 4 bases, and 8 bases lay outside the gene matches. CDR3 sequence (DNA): TGTGCCAGCAGCTCCGGACAGGGAAGCCGCGAGCAGTACTTC. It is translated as CASSSGQGSREQYF. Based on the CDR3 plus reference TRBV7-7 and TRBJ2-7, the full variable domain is GAGVSQSPRYKVTKRGQDVTLRCDPISSHATLYWYQQALGQGPEFLTYFNYEAQPDKSGLPSDRFSAERPEGSISTLTIQRTEQRDSAMYRCASSSGQGSREQYFGPGTRLTVT.

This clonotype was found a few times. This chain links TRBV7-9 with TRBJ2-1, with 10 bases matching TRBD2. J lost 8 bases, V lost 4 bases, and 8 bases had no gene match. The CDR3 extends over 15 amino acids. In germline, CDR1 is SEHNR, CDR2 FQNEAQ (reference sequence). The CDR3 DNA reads TGTGCCAGCAGCTACATAGGTAGCGGGAGGTATGAGCAGTTCTTC. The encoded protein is CASSYIGSGRYEQFF.

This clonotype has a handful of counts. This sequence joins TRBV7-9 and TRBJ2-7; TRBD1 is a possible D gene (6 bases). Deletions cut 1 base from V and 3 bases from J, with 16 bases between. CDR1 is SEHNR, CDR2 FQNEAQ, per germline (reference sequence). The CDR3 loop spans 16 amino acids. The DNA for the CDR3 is TGTGCCAGCAGCTTAGAGGGGATGGGGGCCGGCTACGAGCAGTACTTC. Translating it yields CASSLEGMGAGYEQYF.

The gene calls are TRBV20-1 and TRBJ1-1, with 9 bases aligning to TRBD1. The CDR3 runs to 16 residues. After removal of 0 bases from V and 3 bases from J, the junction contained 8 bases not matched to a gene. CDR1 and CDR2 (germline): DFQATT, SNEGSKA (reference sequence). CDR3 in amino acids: CSARDPTGGRDTEAFF. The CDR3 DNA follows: TGCAGTGCTAGAGACCCTACAGGGGGCCGGGACACTGAAGCTTTCTTT.

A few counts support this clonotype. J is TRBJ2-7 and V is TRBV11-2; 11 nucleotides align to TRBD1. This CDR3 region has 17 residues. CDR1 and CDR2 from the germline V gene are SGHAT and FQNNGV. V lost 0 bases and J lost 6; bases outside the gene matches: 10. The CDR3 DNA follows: TGTGCCAGCAGCTTAGATCTTTCCGGACAGGGGGCTTTCGAGCAGTACTTC. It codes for CASSLDLSGQGAFEQYF.

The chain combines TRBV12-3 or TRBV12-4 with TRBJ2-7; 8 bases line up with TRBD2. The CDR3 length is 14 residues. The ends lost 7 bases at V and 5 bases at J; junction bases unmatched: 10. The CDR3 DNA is TGTGCCAGCAACTTTCAGCGGGAGTGGGACGAGCAGTACTTC. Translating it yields CASNFQREWDEQYF.

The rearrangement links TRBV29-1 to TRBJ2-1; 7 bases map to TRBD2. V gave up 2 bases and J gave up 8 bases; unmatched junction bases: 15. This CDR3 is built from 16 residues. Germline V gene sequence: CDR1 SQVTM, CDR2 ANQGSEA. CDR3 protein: CSVESPGLAAFDEQFF. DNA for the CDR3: TGCAGCGTTGAATCCCCCGGGCTAGCGGCTTTTGATGAGCAGTTCTTC.

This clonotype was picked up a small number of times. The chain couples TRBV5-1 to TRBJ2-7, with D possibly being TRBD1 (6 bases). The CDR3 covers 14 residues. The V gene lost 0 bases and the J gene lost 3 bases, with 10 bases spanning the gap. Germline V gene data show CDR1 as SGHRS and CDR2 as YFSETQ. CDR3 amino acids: CASSLAGHLYEQYF. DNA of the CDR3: TGCGCCAGCAGCTTGGCGGGACACCTCTACGAGCAGTACTTC.

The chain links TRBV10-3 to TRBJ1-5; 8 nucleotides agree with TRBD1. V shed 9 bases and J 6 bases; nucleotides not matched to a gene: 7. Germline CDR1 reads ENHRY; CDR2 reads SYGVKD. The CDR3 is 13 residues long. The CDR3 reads CAIQGAVSQPQHF. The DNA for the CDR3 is TGTGCCATTCAGGGGGCCGTTAGTCAGCCCCAGCATTTT.